One sample yielded the 3 T cell receptor beta chains listed below, sequenced in a study of Ad26.COV2.S vaccination and SARS-CoV-2 variants. Described treatment: approximately 18 received Ad26.COV2.S at low or high dose, single or two shots; roughly 5 received placebo; per-sample allocation not given. Collection of the samples took place on day 63 after the first injection of vaccine or placebo. TCRdb's copy holds only in-frame clones and misses some; the assay was immunoSEQ multiplex PCR. This table holds some 340,000 clones, around 81% found once. Material: peripheral blood, obtained in a trial of Ad26.COV2.S vaccine versus placebo. Source of these receptors: a person aged 18-65 years who received the Ad26.COV2.S COVID-19 vaccine or a placebo.

The gene calls are TRBV27 and TRBJ1-6; D uncertain. The CDR3 is made up of 14 amino acids. Trimming cost V 2 bases and J 6 bases, with 8 bases left between them. Germline loops: CDR1 MNHEY, CDR2 SMNVEV (reference sequence). The CDR3 is CASSLRAFNSPLHF. In DNA, the CDR3 is TGTGCCAGCAGTTTAAGGGCCTTTAATTCACCCCTCCACTTT.

This clone has more than one count but fewer than ten. The V call is TRBV29-1, the J call TRBJ1-6; a possible D gene is TRBD1 (6 bases). The CDR3 sequence is 14 residues long. CDR1 and CDR2 (germline): SQVTM, ANQGSEA. As DNA, the CDR3 is TGCAGAGAAGTGGGGGCAACCTATAATTCACCCCTCCACTTT. Amino acid sequence: CREVGATYNSPLHF. Combining the CDR3 with reference TRBV29-1 and TRBJ1-6 gives the whole variable domain SAVISQKPSRDICQRGTSLTIQCQVDSQVTMMFWYRQQPGQSLTLIATANQGSEATYESGFVIDKFPISRPNLTFSTLTVSNMSPEDSSIYLCREVGATYNSPLHFGNGTRLTVT.

Remarks on this clone: At the DNA level, this CDR3 is encoded by other sequences in the same sample as well. CDR3 loop: CASLRLRGTEAFF. CDR3 nucleotides: TGTGCCAGCCTAAGGCTCAGGGGCACTGAAGCTTTCTTT. The chain combines TRBV12-3 or TRBV12-4 with TRBJ1-1, with a possible D match to TRBD1 (6 bases). The CDR3 has 13 amino acids. With 8 bases removed from V and 4 bases from J, the gap between germline ends came to 14 bases.